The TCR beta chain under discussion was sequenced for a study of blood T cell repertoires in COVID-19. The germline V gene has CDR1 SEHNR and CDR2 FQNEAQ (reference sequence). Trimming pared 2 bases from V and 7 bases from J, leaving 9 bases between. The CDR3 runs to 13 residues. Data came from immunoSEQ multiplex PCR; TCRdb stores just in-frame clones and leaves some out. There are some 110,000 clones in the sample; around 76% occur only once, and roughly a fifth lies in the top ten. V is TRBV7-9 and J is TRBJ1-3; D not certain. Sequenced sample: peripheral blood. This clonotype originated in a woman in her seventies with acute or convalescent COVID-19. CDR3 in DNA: TGTGCCAGCAGCTTACGAGAAAGTAACACCATATATTTT. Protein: CASSLRESNTIYF.